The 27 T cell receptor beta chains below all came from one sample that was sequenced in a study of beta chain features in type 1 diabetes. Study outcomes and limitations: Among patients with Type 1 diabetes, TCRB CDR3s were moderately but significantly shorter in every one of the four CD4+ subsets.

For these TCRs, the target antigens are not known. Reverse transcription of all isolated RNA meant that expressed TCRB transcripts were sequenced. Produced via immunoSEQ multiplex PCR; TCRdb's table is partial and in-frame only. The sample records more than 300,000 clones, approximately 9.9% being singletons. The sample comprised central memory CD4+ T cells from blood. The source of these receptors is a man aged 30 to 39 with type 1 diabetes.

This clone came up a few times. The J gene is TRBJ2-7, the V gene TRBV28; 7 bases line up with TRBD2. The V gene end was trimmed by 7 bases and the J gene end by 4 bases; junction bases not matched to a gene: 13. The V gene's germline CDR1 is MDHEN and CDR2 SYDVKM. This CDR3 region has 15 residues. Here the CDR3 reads CASTGGGAGLYEQYF. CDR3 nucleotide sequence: TGTGCCAGCACTGGCGGGGGAGCAGGACTTTACGAGCAGTACTTC.

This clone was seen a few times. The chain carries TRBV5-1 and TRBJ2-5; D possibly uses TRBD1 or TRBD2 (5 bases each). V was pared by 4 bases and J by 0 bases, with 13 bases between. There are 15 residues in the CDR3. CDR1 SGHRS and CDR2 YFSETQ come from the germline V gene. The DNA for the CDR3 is TGCGCCAGCAGCCCGGGACCGATTGACCAAGAGACCCAGTACTTC. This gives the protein CASSPGPIDQETQYF. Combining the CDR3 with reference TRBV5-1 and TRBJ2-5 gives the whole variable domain KAGVTQTPRYLIKTRGQQVTLSCSPISGHRSVSWYQQTPGQGLQFLFEYFSETQRNKGNFPGRFSGRQFSNSRSEMNVSTLELGDSALYLCASSPGPIDQETQYFGPGTRLLVL.

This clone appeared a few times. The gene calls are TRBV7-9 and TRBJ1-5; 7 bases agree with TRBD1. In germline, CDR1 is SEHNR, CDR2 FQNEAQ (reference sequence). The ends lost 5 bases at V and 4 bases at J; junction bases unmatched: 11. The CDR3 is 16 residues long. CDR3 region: CASSHAFEGANQPQHF. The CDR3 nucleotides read TGTGCCAGCAGCCACGCTTTTGAGGGGGCGAATCAGCCCCAGCATTTT.

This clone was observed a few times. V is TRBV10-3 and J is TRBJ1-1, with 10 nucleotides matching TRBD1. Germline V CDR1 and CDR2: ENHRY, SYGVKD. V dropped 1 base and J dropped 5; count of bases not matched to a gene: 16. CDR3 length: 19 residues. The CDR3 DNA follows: TGTGCCATCAGTGAGTTACGACCTCAGAGACAGGGGGCTAAGACTGAAGCTTTCTTT. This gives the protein CAISELRPQRQGAKTEAFF.

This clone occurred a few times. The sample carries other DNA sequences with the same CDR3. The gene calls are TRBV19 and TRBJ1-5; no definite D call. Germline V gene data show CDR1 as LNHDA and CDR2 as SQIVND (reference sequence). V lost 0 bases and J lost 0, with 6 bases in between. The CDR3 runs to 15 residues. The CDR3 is CASSIDLRSNQPQHF. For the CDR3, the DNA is TGTGCCAGTAGTATAGACTTACGTAGCAATCAGCCCCAGCATTTT. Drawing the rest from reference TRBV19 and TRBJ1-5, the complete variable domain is DGGITQSPKYLFRKEGQNVTLSCEQNLNHDAMYWYRQDPGQGLRLIYYSQIVNDFQKGDIAEGYSVSREKKESFPLTVTSAQKNPTAFYLCASSIDLRSNQPQHFGDGTRLSIL.

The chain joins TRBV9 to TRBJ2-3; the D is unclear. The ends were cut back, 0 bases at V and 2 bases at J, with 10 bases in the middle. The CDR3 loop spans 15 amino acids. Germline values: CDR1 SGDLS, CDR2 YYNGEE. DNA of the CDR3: TGTGCCAGCAGCGTAGAGCTAGGGATCACAGATACGCAGTATTTT. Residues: CASSVELGITDTQYF.

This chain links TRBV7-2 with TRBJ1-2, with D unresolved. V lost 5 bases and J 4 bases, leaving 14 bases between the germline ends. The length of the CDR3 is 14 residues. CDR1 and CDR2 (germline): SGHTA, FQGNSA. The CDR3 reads CASSRSGTGYGYTF. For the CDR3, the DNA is TGTGCCAGCAGCCGTTCCGGAACTGGCTATGGCTACACCTTC.

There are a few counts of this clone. The DNA of the CDR3 is TGCGCCAGCAGCCAAGATCCCGGGAACTATGGCTACACCTTC. Protein: CASSQDPGNYGYTF. The chain joins TRBV4-3 to TRBJ1-2; D gene uncertain. Trimming stripped 0 bases from V and 2 bases from J, with 7 bases between. The CDR3 totals 14 residues. From germline, CDR1 is LGHNA and CDR2 YSLEER.

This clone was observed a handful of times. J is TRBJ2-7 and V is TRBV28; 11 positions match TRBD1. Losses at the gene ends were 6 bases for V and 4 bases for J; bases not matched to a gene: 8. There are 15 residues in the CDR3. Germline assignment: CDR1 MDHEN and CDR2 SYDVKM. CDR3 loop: CASRILGQGAYEQYF. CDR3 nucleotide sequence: TGTGCCAGCAGAATACTTGGACAGGGGGCGTACGAGCAGTACTTC.

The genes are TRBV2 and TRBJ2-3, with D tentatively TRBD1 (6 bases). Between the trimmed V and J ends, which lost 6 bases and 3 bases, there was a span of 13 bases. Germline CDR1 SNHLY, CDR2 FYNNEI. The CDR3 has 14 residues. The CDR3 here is CASSRQDQTDTQYF. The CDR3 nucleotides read TGTGCCAGCAGCCGACAGGATCAAACAGATACGCAGTATTTT. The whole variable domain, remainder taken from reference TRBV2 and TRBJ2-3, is EPEVTQTPSHQVTQMGQEVILRCVPISNHLYFYWYRQILGQKVEFLVSFYNNEISEKSEIFDDQFSVERPDGSNFTLKIRSTKLEDSAMYFCASSRQDQTDTQYFGPGTRLTVL.

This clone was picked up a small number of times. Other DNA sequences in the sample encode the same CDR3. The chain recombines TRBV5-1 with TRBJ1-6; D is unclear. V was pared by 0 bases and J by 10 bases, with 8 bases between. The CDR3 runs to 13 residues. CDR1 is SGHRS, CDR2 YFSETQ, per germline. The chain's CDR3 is CASSLDRGSPLHF. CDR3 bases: TGCGCCAGCAGCTTGGATCGGGGATCACCCCTCCACTTT.

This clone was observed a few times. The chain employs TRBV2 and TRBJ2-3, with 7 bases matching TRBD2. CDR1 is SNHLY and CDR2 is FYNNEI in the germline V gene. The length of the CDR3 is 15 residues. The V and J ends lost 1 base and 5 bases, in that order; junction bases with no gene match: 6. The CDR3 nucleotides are TGTGCCAGCAGTGAAGGGGGGGGTTTGCAAGATACGCAGTATTTT. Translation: CASSEGGGLQDTQYF.

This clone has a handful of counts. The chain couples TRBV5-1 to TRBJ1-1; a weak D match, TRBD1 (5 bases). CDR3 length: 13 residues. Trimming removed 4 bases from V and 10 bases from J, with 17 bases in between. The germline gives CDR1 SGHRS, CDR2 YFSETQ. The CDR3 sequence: CASSPDGIQGAFF. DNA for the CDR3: TGCGCCAGCAGCCCCGACGGAATCCAGGGAGCTTTCTTT.

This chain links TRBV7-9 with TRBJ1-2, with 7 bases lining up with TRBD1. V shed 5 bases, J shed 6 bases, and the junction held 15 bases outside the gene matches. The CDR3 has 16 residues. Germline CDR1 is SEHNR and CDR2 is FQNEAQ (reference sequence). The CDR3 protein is CASSLGGRRSLDGYTF. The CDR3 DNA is TGTGCCAGCAGCCTAGGGGGCAGGCGGTCGCTGGATGGCTACACCTTC.

CDR3 bases: TGTGCCAGCGCGGGTAGCGGGGGCACAGATACGCAGTATTTT. It encodes CASAGSGGTDTQYF. The chain employs TRBV2 and TRBJ2-3; 8 bases map to TRBD2. The CDR3 is 14 residues long. Germline loops: CDR1 SNHLY, CDR2 FYNNEI. V lost 8 bases, J lost 1 base, and 5 bases stayed unmatched. Variable domain in full (rest from reference TRBV2 and TRBJ2-3): EPEVTQTPSHQVTQMGQEVILRCVPISNHLYFYWYRQILGQKVEFLVSFYNNEISEKSEIFDDQFSVERPDGSNFTLKIRSTKLEDSAMYFCASAGSGGTDTQYFGPGTRLTVL.

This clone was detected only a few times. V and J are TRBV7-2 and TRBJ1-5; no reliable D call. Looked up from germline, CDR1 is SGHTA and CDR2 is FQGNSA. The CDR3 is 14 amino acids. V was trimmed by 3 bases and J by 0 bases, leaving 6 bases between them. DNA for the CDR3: TGTGCCAGCAGCTTTTATAATAGCAATCAGCCCCAGCATTTT. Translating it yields CASSFYNSNQPQHF.

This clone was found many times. The CDR3 protein is CASSLDQSEQYF. CDR3 in DNA: TGCGCCAGCAGCTTGGATCAATCCGAGCAGTACTTC. The chain carries TRBV5-1 and TRBJ2-7; the D is unclear. Looked up from germline, CDR1 is SGHRS and CDR2 is YFSETQ. CDR3 length: 12 residues. Trimming left V 0 bases short and J 6 bases short, with 7 bases between.

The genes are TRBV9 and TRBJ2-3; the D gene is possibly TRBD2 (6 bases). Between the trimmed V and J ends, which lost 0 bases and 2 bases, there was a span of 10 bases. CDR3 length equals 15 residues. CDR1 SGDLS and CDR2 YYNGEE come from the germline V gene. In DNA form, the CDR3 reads TGTGCCAGCAGCGTAGCGGGGGACCCCACAGATACGCAGTATTTT. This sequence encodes CASSVAGDPTDTQYF.

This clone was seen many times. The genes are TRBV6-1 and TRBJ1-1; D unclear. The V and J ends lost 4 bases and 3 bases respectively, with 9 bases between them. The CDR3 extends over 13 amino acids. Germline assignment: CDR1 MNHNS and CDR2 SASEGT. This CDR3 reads CASSVRRDTEAFF. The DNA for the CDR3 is TGTGCCAGCAGTGTTCGTAGGGACACTGAAGCTTTCTTT.

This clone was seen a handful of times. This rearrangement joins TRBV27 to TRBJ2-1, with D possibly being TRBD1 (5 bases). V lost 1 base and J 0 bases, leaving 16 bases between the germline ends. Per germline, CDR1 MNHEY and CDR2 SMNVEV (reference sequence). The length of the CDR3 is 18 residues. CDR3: CASSLFPQGGGSYNEQFF. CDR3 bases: TGTGCCAGCAGTTTATTCCCCCAGGGTGGCGGCTCCTACAATGAGCAGTTCTTC.

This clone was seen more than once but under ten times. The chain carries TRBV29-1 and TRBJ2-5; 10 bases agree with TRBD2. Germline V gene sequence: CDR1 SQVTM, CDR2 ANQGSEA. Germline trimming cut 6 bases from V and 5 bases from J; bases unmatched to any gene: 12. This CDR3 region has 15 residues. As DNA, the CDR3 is TGCAGCGTCGGGCTAGCGGGGGATCCGGGGGAGACCCAGTACTTC. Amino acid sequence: CSVGLAGDPGETQYF.

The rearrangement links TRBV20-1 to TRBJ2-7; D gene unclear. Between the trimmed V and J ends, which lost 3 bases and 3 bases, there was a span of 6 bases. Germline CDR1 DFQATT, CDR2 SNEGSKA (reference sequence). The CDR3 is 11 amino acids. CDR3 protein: CSASLLYEQYF. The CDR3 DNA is TGCAGTGCTAGTCTTCTCTACGAGCAGTACTTC.

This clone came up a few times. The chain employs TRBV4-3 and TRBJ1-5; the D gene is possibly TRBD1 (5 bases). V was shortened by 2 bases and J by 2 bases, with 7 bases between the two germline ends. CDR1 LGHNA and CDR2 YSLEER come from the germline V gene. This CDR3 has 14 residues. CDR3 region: CASSQSGGNQPQHF. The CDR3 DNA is TGCGCCAGCAGCCAATCGGGGGGCAATCAGCCCCAGCATTTT.

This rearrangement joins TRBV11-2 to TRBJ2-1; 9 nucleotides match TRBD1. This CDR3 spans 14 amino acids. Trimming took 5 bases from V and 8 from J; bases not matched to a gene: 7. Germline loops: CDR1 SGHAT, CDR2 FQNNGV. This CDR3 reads CASSPGTGRDEQFF. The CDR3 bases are TGTGCCAGCAGCCCCGGGACAGGGAGGGATGAGCAGTTCTTC.

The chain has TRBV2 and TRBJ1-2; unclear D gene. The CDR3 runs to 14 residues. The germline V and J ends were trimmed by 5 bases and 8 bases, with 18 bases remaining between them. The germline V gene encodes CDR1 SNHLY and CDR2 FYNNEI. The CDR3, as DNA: TGTGCCAGCAGTCCCGGACGAATCCCGGACGGCTACACCTTC. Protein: CASSPGRIPDGYTF.

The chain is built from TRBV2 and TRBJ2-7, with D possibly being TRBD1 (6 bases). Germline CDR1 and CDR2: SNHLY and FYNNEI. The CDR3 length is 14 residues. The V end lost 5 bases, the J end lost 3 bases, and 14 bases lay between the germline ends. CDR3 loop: CASSMGQGIYEQYF. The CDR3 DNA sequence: TGTGCCAGCAGTATGGGGCAGGGGATCTACGAGCAGTACTTC.

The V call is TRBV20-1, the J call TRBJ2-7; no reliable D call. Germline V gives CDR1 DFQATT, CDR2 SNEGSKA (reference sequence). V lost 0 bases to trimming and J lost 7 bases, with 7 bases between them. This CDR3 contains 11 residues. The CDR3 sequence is CSARDFGEQYF. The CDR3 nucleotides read TGCAGTGCTAGAGATTTCGGGGAGCAGTACTTC.